The source of this TCR beta chain is a study of cytomegalovirus exposure and HLA in healthy donors. Findings and caveats of the study: A later analysis found most CMV-associated TCR beta chains apparently HLA-restricted.

The study ran its PCR with 60 Vbeta and 13 Jbeta primers. This table comes from immunoSEQ multiplex PCR, and its TCRdb copy is limited to in-frame clones, with some not included. The sample has about 98,000 clones; around 75% are singletons. The germline gives CDR1 SGDLS, CDR2 YYNGEE. This CDR3 is 13 amino acids long. The V and J ends lost 5 bases and 6 bases, in that order; junction bases with no gene match: 1. Worth noting for this clone: The antigen is not known.

What was sequenced was PBMCs. The chain joins TRBV9 to TRBJ1-5, with 11 bases that match TRBD1. This TCR was recovered from a man aged 18 to 29 in good health and CMV-seropositive. CDR3 bases: TGTGCCAGCAGTGGACAGGGGGCTCAGCCCCAGCATTTT. The encoded protein is CASSGQGAQPQHF.